The present TCR beta chain was sequenced within a study of T cell changes during pregnancy in multiple sclerosis. The data were produced by immunoSEQ multiplex PCR, yet TCRdb's version contains in-frame clones alone and is incomplete. The sample includes 24,000 or so clones, roughly nine tenths of them seen just once. Only a few counts were recorded for this clone. V was pared by 0 bases and J by 0 bases, with 5 bases of the junction left unmatched. The CDR3 has 16 amino acids. Germline CDR1 and CDR2: MNHEY and SVGAGI. The rearrangement uses TRBV6-5 and TRBJ2-7; TRBD1 aligns across 7 bases. The receptor was isolated from a female donor in good health, enrolled as a control in a pregnancy study. Material: CD8+ T cells from peripheral blood mononuclear cells, obtained in the first trimester of pregnancy. CDR3 nucleotide sequence: TGTGCCAGCAGTTACTCCCCGGGACAGAGCTCCTACGAGCAGTACTTC. It yields the protein CASSYSPGQSSYEQYF.